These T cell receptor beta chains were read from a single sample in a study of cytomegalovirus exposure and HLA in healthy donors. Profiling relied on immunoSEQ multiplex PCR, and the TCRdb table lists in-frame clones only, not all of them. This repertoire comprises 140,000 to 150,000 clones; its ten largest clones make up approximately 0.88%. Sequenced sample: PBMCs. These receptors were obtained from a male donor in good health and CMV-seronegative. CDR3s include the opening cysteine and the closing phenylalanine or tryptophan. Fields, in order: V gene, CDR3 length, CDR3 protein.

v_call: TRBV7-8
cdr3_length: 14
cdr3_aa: CASSLGHRAYEQYF

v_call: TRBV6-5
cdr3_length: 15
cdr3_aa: CASRLYRTGLLSYTF

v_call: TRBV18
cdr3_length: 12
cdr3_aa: CASSPGRESQFF

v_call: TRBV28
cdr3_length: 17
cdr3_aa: CASSSPGLAGSLGEQYF

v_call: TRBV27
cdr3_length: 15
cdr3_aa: CASSTPSDSSYEQYF

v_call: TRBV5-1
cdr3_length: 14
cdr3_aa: CASSSGGPVSPLHF

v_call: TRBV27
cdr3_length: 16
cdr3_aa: CASSRTGFQGNEKLFF

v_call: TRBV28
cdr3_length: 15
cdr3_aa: CASSLAGQGANEQFF

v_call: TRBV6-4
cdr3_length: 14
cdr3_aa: CASSEGARSSPLHF

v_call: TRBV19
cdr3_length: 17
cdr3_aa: CASSPPRRTGYKAEAFF

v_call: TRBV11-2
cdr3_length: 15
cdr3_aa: CASSLDRVPGNTIYF

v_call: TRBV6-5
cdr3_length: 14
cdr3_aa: CASSYMDREETQYF

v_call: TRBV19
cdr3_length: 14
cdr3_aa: CASSAKTGNREQYF

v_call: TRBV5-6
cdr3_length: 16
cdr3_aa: CASSLRGIAGRDTQYF

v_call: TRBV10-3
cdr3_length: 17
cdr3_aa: CATGPRTGPYSNQPQHF

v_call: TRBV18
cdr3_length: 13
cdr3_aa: CASSPDNGYEQYF

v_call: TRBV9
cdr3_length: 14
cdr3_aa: CASSVEAGGVEQYF

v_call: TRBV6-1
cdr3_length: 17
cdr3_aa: CASSERAERRGNNEQFF

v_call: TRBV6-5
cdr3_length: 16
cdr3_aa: CASSYSVSGTGDGYTF

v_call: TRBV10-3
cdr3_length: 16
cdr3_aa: CAISGLQRDSNQPQHF

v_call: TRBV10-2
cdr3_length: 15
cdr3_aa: CASSHSGWVRDEQFF

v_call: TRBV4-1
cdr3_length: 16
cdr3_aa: CASSQDTAGATDTQYF

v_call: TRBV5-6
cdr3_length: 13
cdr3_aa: CASSSKVIDTQYF

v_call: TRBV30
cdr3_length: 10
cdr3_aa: CAWSPPRAFF